The 22 T cell receptor beta chains reported below all come from one sample, sequenced in a study of T cells after yellow fever vaccination. In TCRdb, the 5' RACE reads were re-called with MiXCR into one record per CDR3 protein. The sample contains 450,000 to 600,000 distinct CDR3 sequences, around 16% of which appear only once. Sequencing used PBMCs, obtained around 5 days after the first yellow fever vaccination. All receptors come from a man aged 18-30 years who received the YFV17D yellow fever vaccine.

A few counts support this clonotype. The V gene is TRBV12-3 or TRBV12-4, the J gene TRBJ2-5; possibly TRBD2 for D (6 bases). The CDR3 has 14 residues. Trimming left V 4 bases short and J 5 bases short, with 14 bases between. CDR3 coding DNA: TGTGCCAGCAGTTCCCCGTCTGGGGGGGAGACCCAGTACTTC. Its protein is CASSSPSGGETQYF.

This clonotype appeared a few times. The chain recombines TRBV9 with TRBJ2-5; 7 nucleotides align to TRBD1. V gave up 0 bases and J gave up 5 bases; unmatched junction bases: 4. Germline CDR1 is SGDLS and CDR2 is YYNGEE. The CDR3 runs 14 residues. The CDR3 region has the DNA TGTGCCAGCAGCGTAGGACAGGGTGTGGAGACCCAGTACTTC. Protein: CASSVGQGVETQYF.

There are a few counts of this clonotype. V gene TRBV5-1 combines with J gene TRBJ2-7; D gene uncertain. There are 16 residues in the CDR3. Germline assignment: CDR1 SGHRS and CDR2 YFSETQ. Deletions cut 4 bases from V and 3 bases from J, with 20 bases between. CDR3 DNA sequence: TGCGCCAGCAGCCACGCCGGATGGGAAGTGGTCTACGAGCAGTACGTC. This translates into CASSHAGWEVVYEQYV.

The sample holds a few counts of this clonotype. V usage is TRBV5-1 and J usage is TRBJ2-1; possibly TRBD2 for D (5 bases). V lost 4 bases, J lost 9 bases, and 17 bases lay in between. CDR1 SGHRS and CDR2 YFSETQ come from the germline V gene. The CDR3 covers 14 residues. The CDR3 is CASSLETSGGEQFF. The CDR3 DNA follows: TGCGCCAGCAGCCTGGAAACCTCCGGAGGTGAGCAGTTCTTC.

This clonotype was observed a handful of times. CDR3 protein: CASTTGAGELFF. The CDR3 coding sequence is TGTGCCAGCACAACAGGGGCCGGGGAGCTGTTTTTT. V and J are TRBV7-3 and TRBJ2-2, with TRBD1 identical over 7 bases. The CDR3 sequence is 12 residues long. Trimming took 7 bases from V and 6 from J; bases not matched to a gene: 2. The germline gives CDR1 SGHTA, CDR2 FQGTGA. Combining the CDR3 with reference TRBV7-3 and TRBJ2-2 gives the whole variable domain GAGVSQTPSNKVTEKGKYVELRCDPISGHTALYWYRQSLGQGPEFLIYFQGTGAADDSGLPNDRFFAVRPEGSVSTLKIQRTERGDSAVYLCASTTGAGELFFGEGSRLTVL.

The CDR3 sequence: CAISEAVTYEQYF. Written as DNA, the CDR3 is TGTGCCATCAGTGAAGCCGTAACGTATGAGCAGTACTTC. The V call is TRBV10-3, the J call TRBJ2-7, with unresolved D. The CDR3 has 13 amino acids. Germline CDR1 is ENHRY and CDR2 is SYGVKD. The V end lost 3 bases, the J end lost 7 bases, and 13 bases lay between the germline ends.

The J gene is TRBJ2-1, the V gene TRBV20-1; possible D gene TRBD1, 6 bases. V was cut by 0 bases and J by 9 bases, with 9 bases left in between. This CDR3 spans 12 amino acids. Germline CDR1 DFQATT, CDR2 SNEGSKA (reference sequence). The CDR3 nucleotides read TGCAGTGCTAGAGATCTCAGGGGTGAGCAGTTCTTC. Protein sequence: CSARDLRGEQFF.

This clonotype came up many times. The CDR3 sequence: CASQGTAYQPQHF. CDR3 sequence (DNA): TGTGCCAGCCAGGGGACGGCTTATCAGCCCCAGCATTTT. The rearrangement uses TRBV12-3 or TRBV12-4 and TRBJ1-5; a weak D match, TRBD1 (6 bases). The length of the CDR3 is 13 residues. Trimming removed 8 bases from V and 5 bases from J, with 13 bases in between.

This clonotype has a handful of counts. V and J are TRBV7-2 and TRBJ2-5; a weak D match, TRBD2 (6 bases). The CDR3 spans 15 residues. The germline CDR1 and CDR2 sequences are SGHTA and FQGNSA. The V end lost 6 bases, the J end lost 4 bases, and 18 bases lay between the germline ends. The CDR3 nucleotides are TGTGCCAGCAGTCCGGCGGGACCGAACAGAGAGACCCAGTACTTC. Translating it yields CASSPAGPNRETQYF.

This clonotype was seen a few times. V is TRBV4-3 and J is TRBJ2-1; tentative D call: TRBD1 (6 bases). This CDR3 has 14 residues. The germline V gene has CDR1 LGHNA and CDR2 YSLEER. V was trimmed by 4 bases and J by 7 bases, leaving 14 bases between them. The CDR3 spells CASSLSSTGNEQFF. The CDR3 nucleotides are TGCGCCAGCAGCCTTTCTTCCACAGGGAATGAGCAGTTCTTC.

This clonotype occurred a few times. CDR3 region: CASSQGTGRQNTEAFF. The CDR3, as DNA: TGCGCCAGCAGCCAGGGTACGGGACGTCAAAACACTGAAGCTTTCTTT. The V and J genes are TRBV4-1 and TRBJ1-1; perhaps TRBD1 as D (5 bases). The CDR3 contains 16 residues. Germline V gives CDR1 MGHRA, CDR2 YSYEKL. The V end lost 3 bases, the J end lost 2 bases, and 16 bases lay between the germline ends.

This clonotype was detected many times. The rearrangement uses TRBV5-1 and TRBJ2-1, with a weak D call TRBD2 (7 bases). V was cut by 1 base and J by 6 bases, with 14 bases left in between. CDR1 and CDR2 (germline): SGHRS, YFSETQ. The CDR3 length is 15 residues. DNA for the CDR3: TGCGCCAGCAGCTTGTCGGGGGGCCCTAGCAATGAGCAGTTCTTC. Amino acid sequence: CASSLSGGPSNEQFF.

This clonotype was counted between two and nine times. The chain uses TRBV6-5 and TRBJ1-6, with D possibly being TRBD1 (5 bases). CDR3 length equals 17 residues. V was shortened by 2 bases and J by 0 bases, with 11 bases between the two germline ends. Germline V gene data show CDR1 as MNHEY and CDR2 as SVGAGI. This CDR3 reads CASSYGGGVSYNSPLHF. CDR3 nucleotides: TGTGCCAGCAGTTACGGGGGGGGGGTCTCCTATAATTCACCCCTCCACTTT.

There are a few counts of this clonotype. The gene calls are TRBV27 and TRBJ1-2, with 8 bases fitting TRBD1. V shed 6 bases and J 6 bases; nucleotides not matched to a gene: 15. CDR1 is MNHEY and CDR2 is SMNVEV in the germline V gene (reference sequence). The CDR3 covers 16 residues. The CDR3 protein is CASSPRPWTGTNGYTF. In DNA form, the CDR3 reads TGTGCCAGCAGCCCACGTCCGTGGACAGGGACGAATGGCTACACCTTC.

This clonotype was picked up a small number of times. The V and J genes are TRBV7-9 and TRBJ1-1; 7 bases line up with TRBD1. Germline V lookup: CDR1 SEHNR, CDR2 FQNEAQ (reference sequence). V was pared by 2 bases and J by 4 bases, with 7 bases of the junction left unmatched. The CDR3 is 15 amino acids. CDR3 bases: TGTGCCAGCAGCTTACCAGGGGGGGATGGCACTGAAGCTTTCTTT. Amino acid sequence: CASSLPGGDGTEAFF.

Only a few counts were recorded for this clonotype. The gene calls are TRBV5-4 and TRBJ2-3; the D is unclear. The CDR3 is 13 amino acids. Trimming removed 4 bases at V and 1 base at J, with 7 bases between. The germline V gene encodes CDR1 SGHNT and CDR2 YYREEE (reference sequence). The CDR3 protein is CASSVDGTDTQYF. In DNA, the CDR3 is TGTGCCAGCAGCGTCGATGGCACAGATACGCAGTATTTT.

The chain combines TRBV7-9 with TRBJ2-5, with 8 bases identical to TRBD1. CDR3 length equals 14 residues. The J segment lost 4 bases and the V segment lost 6 bases, leaving 7 bases of the junction unmatched. Germline assignment: CDR1 SEHNR and CDR2 FQNEAQ (reference sequence). The CDR3 DNA is TGTGCCAGCAGACCGACAGGGGCGGGAGAGACCCAGTACTTC. Translating gives CASRPTGAGETQYF.

A few counts support this clonotype. V gene TRBV7-2 combines with J gene TRBJ2-7; perhaps TRBD1 as D (6 bases). V was cut by 6 bases and J by 4 bases, with 19 bases left in between. This CDR3 contains 15 residues. Per germline, CDR1 SGHTA and CDR2 FQGNSA. The CDR3 region is CASRLDSTAGYEQYV. CDR3 nucleotide sequence: TGTGCCAGCAGGTTGGACAGCACCGCAGGGTACGAGCAGTACGTC.

A few counts support this clonotype. This sequence joins TRBV7-4 and TRBJ1-6; no firm D call. This CDR3 has 14 amino acids. From germline, CDR1 is SGHVT and CDR2 SQSDAQ. Trimming shortened V by 2 bases and J by 6 bases, and 8 bases separated the two germline ends. In DNA, the CDR3 is TGTGCCAGCAGCTTAAAGTGGATTAATTCACCCCTCCACTTT. Translating it yields CASSLKWINSPLHF.

The sample holds a few counts of this clonotype. In DNA form, the CDR3 reads TGTGCCAGCAGAAGCAATGACGGGAGGGTTGAAAAACTGTTTTTT. Protein product: CASRSNDGRVEKLFF. The rearrangement joins TRBV2 to TRBJ1-4; D not resolved. The CDR3 has 15 amino acids. V dropped 6 bases and J dropped 7 bases, with 18 bases sitting between them. The V gene's germline CDR1 is SNHLY and CDR2 FYNNEI. The full variable domain, its missing parts supplied by reference TRBV2 and TRBJ1-4, is EPEVTQTPSHQVTQMGQEVILRCVPISNHLYFYWYRQILGQKVEFLVSFYNNEISEKSEIFDDQFSVERPDGSNFTLKIRSTKLEDSAMYFCASRSNDGRVEKLFFGSGTQLSVL.

The rearrangement links TRBV29-1 to TRBJ1-2; possibly TRBD1 for D (5 bases). Germline-derived CDR1 and CDR2 are SQVTM and ANQGSEA. The CDR3 extends over 13 amino acids. V was pared by 4 bases and J by 6 bases, with 15 bases between. In DNA, the CDR3 is TGCAGCGTTGCATCGGGGGTGATAGATGGCTACACCTTC. It specifies CSVASGVIDGYTF.

V gene TRBV2 combines with J gene TRBJ1-6, with D perhaps TRBD1 (5 bases). V lost 6 bases and J lost 5, with 20 bases in between. The germline V gene has CDR1 SNHLY and CDR2 FYNNEI. The CDR3 has 17 residues. The CDR3 loop reads CASSERGGPLNNSPLHF. The CDR3 DNA sequence: TGTGCCAGCAGCGAACGGGGCGGCCCTTTAAATAATTCACCCCTCCACTTT.